The 32 T cell receptor beta chains given below trace back to one sample, sequenced in a study of blood T cell repertoires in COVID-19. Assay used: immunoSEQ multiplex PCR; TCRdb lists only in-frame clones, some missing. Counted here are almost 200,000 clones, approximately 88% occurring once; the ten biggest clones make up 6.5% to 9%. The material sequenced was PBMCs or T cells enriched from blood (not recorded which). The receptors come from a woman under 30 who had recovered from COVID-19.

The chain uses TRBV28 and TRBJ1-5; 9 nucleotides match TRBD1. The CDR3 spans 15 residues. Germline CDR1 reads MDHEN; CDR2 reads SYDVKM. J gave up 4 bases and V 3 bases, and 4 bases lay outside the gene matches. The CDR3 DNA follows: TGTGCCAGCAGTTTTCTGGGACAGGGTAATCAGCCCCAGCATTTT. Translation: CASSFLGQGNQPQHF.

The genes are TRBV28 and TRBJ2-5; perhaps TRBD1 as D (6 bases). The CDR3 length is 14 residues. The V gene's germline CDR1 is MDHEN and CDR2 SYDVKM. V was cut by 3 bases and J by 5 bases, with 13 bases left in between. The CDR3 sequence is CASSFPAQGETQYF. DNA of the CDR3: TGTGCCAGCAGTTTCCCCGCGCAGGGGGAGACCCAGTACTTC. Filled out from reference TRBV28 and TRBJ2-5, the complete variable domain reads DVKVTQSSRYLVKRTGEKVFLECVQDMDHENMFWYRQDPGLGLRLIYFSYDVKMKEKGDIPEGYSVSREKKERFSLILESASTNQTSMYLCASSFPAQGETQYFGPGTRLLVL.

The genes are TRBV5-6 and TRBJ2-7; TRBD1 matches 9 bases. V dropped 2 bases and J dropped 4; count of bases not matched to a gene: 13. This CDR3 comprises 17 residues. CDR1 and CDR2 (germline): SGHDT, YYEEEE. The CDR3 DNA follows: TGTGCCAGCAGCTTCACGACCTACGGACAGGGGAAGTACGAGCAGTACTTC. Protein product: CASSFTTYGQGKYEQYF.

The chain couples TRBV27 to TRBJ2-5, with TRBD1 as a possible D gene (7 bases). Germline V gives CDR1 MNHEY, CDR2 SMNVEV (reference sequence). V was clipped by 5 bases and J by 3 bases, with 13 bases between them. This CDR3 is 14 amino acids long. The CDR3 coding sequence is TGTGCCAGCAGTCAAACCAGGGGGGAAGAGACCCAGTACTTC. Translating it yields CASSQTRGEETQYF.

Points on this clone: Different DNA sequences within this sample yield the same CDR3. The chain joins TRBV9 to TRBJ1-1; D is unresolved. Germline CDR1 SGDLS, CDR2 YYNGEE. Trimming left V 0 bases short and J 1 base short, with 7 bases between. The CDR3 extends over 14 amino acids. CDR3 DNA: TGTGCCAGCAGCGTAGCCCCAGGGAACACTGAAGCTTTCTTT. Encoded protein: CASSVAPGNTEAFF.

This chain joins TRBV27 and TRBJ2-1; maybe TRBD2 (6 bases). The CDR3 extends over 14 amino acids. In germline, CDR1 is MNHEY, CDR2 SMNVEV (reference sequence). Trimming shortened V by 3 bases and J by 7 bases, and 13 bases separated the two germline ends. The DNA for the CDR3 is TGTGCCAGCAGTTTCCCGGGGAGGCAAAATGAGCAGTTCTTC. Translating it yields CASSFPGRQNEQFF.

This chain connects TRBV11-2 to TRBJ2-7; D is possibly TRBD1 (6 bases). Germline CDR1 reads SGHAT; CDR2 reads FQNNGV. CDR3 length equals 14 residues. The germline V and J ends were trimmed by 5 bases and 4 bases, with 15 bases remaining between them. CDR3 loop: CASSARDTVYEQYF. In nucleotides, the CDR3 is TGTGCCAGCAGCGCTAGGGACACGGTTTACGAGCAGTACTTC. The whole variable domain, filled in from reference TRBV11-2 and TRBJ2-7, reads EAGVAQSPRYKIIEKRQSVAFWCNPISGHATLYWYQQILGQGPKLLIQFQNNGVVDDSQLPKDRFSAERLKGVDSTLKIQPAKLEDSAVYLCASSARDTVYEQYFGPGTRLTVT.

The rearrangement uses TRBV7-9 and TRBJ1-6; 11 positions agree with TRBD1. J gave up 7 bases and V 5 bases, and 4 bases lay outside the gene matches. The CDR3 covers 15 residues. CDR1 and CDR2 from the germline V gene are SEHNR and FQNEAQ (reference sequence). CDR3 DNA sequence: TGTGCCAGCAGCGAAGGGACAGGGGGGAATTCACCCCTCCACTTT. This gives the protein CASSEGTGGNSPLHF.

Only one count was recorded for this clone. The chain combines TRBV29-1 with TRBJ1-1, with a possible D match to TRBD1 (6 bases). Trimming shortened V by 0 bases and J by 3 bases, and 11 bases separated the two germline ends. CDR3 length: 14 residues. Germline V gives CDR1 SQVTM, CDR2 ANQGSEA. CDR3 nucleotide sequence: TGCAGCGTTGAAGATCGTCAGGGGCACACTGAAGCTTTCTTT. Protein product: CSVEDRQGHTEAFF.

This clone came up once. V gene TRBV30 combines with J gene TRBJ2-3; 8 nucleotides line up with TRBD1. The CDR3 has 16 residues. The V and J ends lost 0 bases and 1 base, in that order; junction bases with no gene match: 6. CDR1 GTSNPN and CDR2 SVGIG come from the germline V gene (reference sequence). DNA for the CDR3: TGTGCCTGGAGTGTAGGCAGGGGGCAGCGCACAGATACGCAGTATTTT. Its translation: CAWSVGRGQRTDTQYF.

The chain uses TRBV19 and TRBJ1-3, with 7 bases lining up with TRBD1. This CDR3 is 14 amino acids long. From germline, CDR1 is LNHDA and CDR2 SQIVND (reference sequence). The V and J ends lost 6 bases and 9 bases, in that order; junction bases with no gene match: 11. CDR3 nucleotide sequence: TGTGCCAGTAGCCGACAGGGATCTGGCGGCACCATATATTTT. Translation: CASSRQGSGGTIYF.

The chain uses TRBV5-1 and TRBJ2-5; 9 nucleotides align to TRBD1. The CDR3 is 16 residues long. The germline CDR1 and CDR2 sequences are SGHRS and YFSETQ. V trimming: 1 base; J trimming: 4 bases; junction bases outside the gene matches: 8. The CDR3 reads CASSLRPGQGGETQYF. Here the CDR3 DNA reads TGCGCCAGCAGCTTGCGCCCGGGACAGGGAGGAGAGACCCAGTACTTC.

This clone is medium-sized within its sample. The chain has TRBV10-3 and TRBJ1-2; D is ambiguous. Germline assignment: CDR1 ENHRY and CDR2 SYGVKD. The V end was cut by 2 bases, the J end by 2 bases, with 3 bases between. The CDR3 extends over 12 amino acids. The CDR3 spells CAISETNYGYTF. CDR3 in DNA: TGTGCCATCAGTGAGACAAACTATGGCTACACCTTC.

The V call is TRBV27, the J call TRBJ2-7; D possibly corresponds to TRBD1 (5 bases). This CDR3 spans 13 amino acids. Looked up from germline, CDR1 is MNHEY and CDR2 is SMNVEV (reference sequence). The V and J ends lost 8 bases and 5 bases respectively, with 16 bases between them. As DNA, the CDR3 is TGTGCCAGCGATCCCGGCAGGGTGCACGAGCAGTACTTC. Translating gives CASDPGRVHEQYF.

A word on this clone: At one of its ends the junction is not consistent with the germline gene, which may arise from a read error. The rearrangement links TRBV7-9 to TRBJ1-6; weak D call: TRBD1 (6 bases). This CDR3 contains 12 residues. Germline V lookup: CDR1 SEHNR, CDR2 FQNEAQ (reference sequence). The CDR3 is CASSLGERTVYF. Here the CDR3 DNA reads TGTGCCAGCAGCTTAGGGGAGCGGACAGTCTACTTT.

The V call is TRBV7-9, the J call TRBJ2-6; TRBD1 is a possible D gene (6 bases). The germline V gene has CDR1 SEHNR and CDR2 FQNEAQ (reference sequence). V lost 8 bases and J lost 4, with 24 bases in between. CDR3 length equals 18 residues. The DNA of the CDR3 is TGTGCCAGCTACTCTGGCCAGGGGCTCACTGGCGGGGCCAACGTCCTGACTTTC. This encodes CASYSGQGLTGGANVLTF.

V is TRBV10-3 and J is TRBJ2-7, with D perhaps matching TRBD1 (6 bases). Germline V gene sequence: CDR1 ENHRY, CDR2 SYGVKD. The CDR3 runs 12 residues. Trimming pared 6 bases from V and 6 bases from J, leaving 12 bases between. The CDR3 region is CAISANRAEQYF. CDR3 DNA: TGTGCCATCAGCGCCAACAGGGCCGAGCAGTACTTC.

The chain couples TRBV5-6 to TRBJ1-4; 9 positions match TRBD1. The CDR3 has 14 residues. V dropped 2 bases and J dropped 7; count of bases not matched to a gene: 3. Germline CDR1 is SGHDT and CDR2 is YYEEEE. Written as DNA, the CDR3 is TGTGCCAGCAGCTTAGGGGACAGGGCTGAAAAACTGTTTTTT. It specifies CASSLGDRAEKLFF.

CDR3 loop: CASSPGQGEQFF. In DNA, the CDR3 is TGTGCCAGCAGCCCTGGACAGGGCGAGCAGTTCTTC. The chain recombines TRBV3-1 (or the pseudogene TRBV3-2) with TRBJ2-1, with 8 bases lining up with TRBD1. The J segment lost 10 bases and the V segment lost 4 bases, leaving 3 bases of the junction unmatched. CDR1 is LGHDT and CDR2 is YNNKEL in the germline V gene (reference sequence). The CDR3 loop spans 12 amino acids.

The chain joins TRBV2 to TRBJ1-6; weak D call: TRBD1 (5 bases). The V and J ends lost 8 bases and 9 bases respectively, with 20 bases between them. Germline V gene lookup returns CDR1 SNHLY and CDR2 FYNNEI. The CDR3 sequence is 15 residues long. CDR3 residues: CASLLNGVGGSPLHF. CDR3 sequence (DNA): TGTGCCAGCCTCTTAAATGGGGTGGGGGGTTCACCCCTCCACTTT.

This clone showed up just a few times. The chain links TRBV5-1 to TRBJ2-5; perhaps TRBD2 as D (6 bases). CDR1 and CDR2 from the germline V gene are SGHRS and YFSETQ. Trimming pared 3 bases from V and 5 bases from J, leaving 11 bases between. The length of the CDR3 is 13 residues. The CDR3 sequence is CASSSGLRETQYF. CDR3 nucleotide sequence: TGCGCCAGCAGCTCGGGACTCCGGGAGACCCAGTACTTC.

The DNA for the CDR3 is TGTGCCAGCACCGGACAGGGGAATTCACCCCTCCACTTT. Encoded protein: CASTGQGNSPLHF. V usage is TRBV2 and J usage is TRBJ1-6; 9 positions match TRBD1. The V segment lost 7 bases and the J segment 7 bases; nucleotides outside the gene matches: 2. CDR1 and CDR2 (germline): SNHLY, FYNNEI. The CDR3 has 13 amino acids. Using reference TRBV2 and TRBJ1-6 for the parts outside the CDR3, the full variable domain is EPEVTQTPSHQVTQMGQEVILRCVPISNHLYFYWYRQILGQKVEFLVSFYNNEISEKSEIFDDQFSVERPDGSNFTLKIRSTKLEDSAMYFCASTGQGNSPLHFGNGTRLTVT.

The V and J genes are TRBV3-1 (or the pseudogene TRBV3-2) and TRBJ2-7, with D unresolved. The CDR3 has 15 amino acids. Germline V gives CDR1 LGHDT, CDR2 YNNKEL (reference sequence). V was clipped by 3 bases and J by 1 base, with 13 bases between them. The CDR3 sequence: CASSHVFQLSYEQYF. The CDR3 nucleotides read TGTGCCAGCAGCCACGTTTTTCAGTTATCCTACGAGCAGTACTTC.

This chain connects TRBV12-3 or TRBV12-4 to TRBJ2-7; no firm D call. Trimming shortened V by 5 bases and J by 5 bases, and 13 bases separated the two germline ends. CDR3 length: 13 amino acids. CDR3 amino acids: CASSPTGRNEQYF. CDR3 DNA sequence: TGTGCCAGCAGTCCCACGGGTCGAAACGAGCAGTACTTC.

V usage is TRBV15 and J usage is TRBJ2-5; D unclear. This CDR3 contains 13 residues. The germline CDR1 and CDR2 sequences are LNHNV and YYDKDF (reference sequence). The ends were cut back, 0 bases at V and 4 bases at J, with 6 bases in the middle. The DNA of the CDR3 is TGTGCCACCAGCAGAGAGAGTGGAGAGACCCAGTACTTC. Translation: CATSRESGETQYF.

This clone showed up just once. This rearrangement joins TRBV7-3 to TRBJ2-7, with D maybe TRBD1 (6 bases). Trimming removed 1 base from V and 3 bases from J, with 7 bases in between. The CDR3 contains 13 residues. Germline V gene data show CDR1 as SGHTA and CDR2 as FQGTGA. CDR3 nucleotide sequence: TGTGCCAGCAGCTTAAAACAGGGCTACGAGCAGTACTTC. This gives the protein CASSLKQGYEQYF.

A single count supports this clone. V gene TRBV10-3 combines with J gene TRBJ1-6; tentative D call: TRBD1 (5 bases). The CDR3 is 13 amino acids. Trimming stripped 7 bases from V and 10 bases from J, with 14 bases between. Germline assignment: CDR1 ENHRY and CDR2 SYGVKD. Here the CDR3 DNA reads TGTGCCATCACCCCGGGAGGGGACTCACCCCTCCACTTT. Encoded protein: CAITPGGDSPLHF.

This rearrangement joins TRBV4-1 to TRBJ2-1, with D perhaps TRBD2 (5 bases). V lost 0 bases to trimming and J lost 5 bases, with 11 bases between them. CDR1 and CDR2 from the germline V gene are MGHRA and YSYEKL. The CDR3 is made up of 15 amino acids. Here the CDR3 reads CASSQERAQDNEQFF. The CDR3, as DNA: TGCGCCAGCAGCCAAGAGCGGGCCCAAGACAATGAGCAGTTCTTC.

The chain employs TRBV21-1 and TRBJ1-5; the table's D call of TRBD1 was not tested on the DNA. TRBV21-1 is described as a pseudogene. The CDR3 has 13 residues. CDR3 loop: CASSPDRDQPQHF. The CDR3 bases are TGTGCCAGCAGCCCCGACAGGGATCAGCCCCAGCATTTT.

This clone showed up just once. CDR3 in DNA: TGTGCCAGCAGCTGGGGACTCGGGACGGATAACTATGGCTACACCTTC. Protein sequence: CASSWGLGTDNYGYTF. This rearrangement joins TRBV5-5 to TRBJ1-2; D is possibly TRBD1 (5 bases). This CDR3 comprises 16 residues. The V end lost 3 bases, the J end lost 1 base, and 16 bases lay between the germline ends. Germline assignment: CDR1 SGHKS and CDR2 YYEKEE (reference sequence).

The CDR3 protein is CASSLAGAIYSSYEQYF. CDR3 DNA: TGTGCCAGCAGTTTAGCAGGGGCGATCTACAGCTCCTACGAGCAGTACTTC. The chain uses TRBV28 and TRBJ2-7, with D possibly TRBD1 on 6 matching bases. CDR1 and CDR2 (germline): MDHEN, SYDVKM. This CDR3 is 17 amino acids long. The germline V and J ends were trimmed by 2 bases and 0 bases, with 17 bases remaining between them.

This chain joins TRBV5-1 and TRBJ1-4, with a weak D call TRBD1 (5 bases). The V end was cut by 3 bases, the J end by 0 bases, with 15 bases between. Per germline, CDR1 SGHRS and CDR2 YFSETQ. This CDR3 has 17 amino acids. The CDR3 is CASSSGTLTATNEKLFF. CDR3 sequence (DNA): TGCGCCAGCAGCTCCGGGACTTTGACTGCAACTAATGAAAAACTGTTTTTT.